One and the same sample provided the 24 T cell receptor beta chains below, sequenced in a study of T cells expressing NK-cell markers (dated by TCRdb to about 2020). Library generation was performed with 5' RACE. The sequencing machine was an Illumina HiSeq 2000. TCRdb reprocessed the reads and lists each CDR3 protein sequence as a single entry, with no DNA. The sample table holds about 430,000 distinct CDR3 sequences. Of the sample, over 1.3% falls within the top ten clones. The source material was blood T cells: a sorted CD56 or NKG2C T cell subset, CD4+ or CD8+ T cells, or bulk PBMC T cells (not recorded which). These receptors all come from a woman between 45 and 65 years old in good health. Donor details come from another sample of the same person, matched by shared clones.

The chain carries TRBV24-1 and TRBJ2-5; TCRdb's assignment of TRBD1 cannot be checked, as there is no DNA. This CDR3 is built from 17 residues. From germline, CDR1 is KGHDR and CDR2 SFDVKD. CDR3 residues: CATSDIALGGQKETQYF.

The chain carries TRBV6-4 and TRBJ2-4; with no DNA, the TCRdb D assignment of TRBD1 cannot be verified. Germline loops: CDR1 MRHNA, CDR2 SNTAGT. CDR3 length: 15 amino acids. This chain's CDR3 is CASSDTGGPKNIQYF.

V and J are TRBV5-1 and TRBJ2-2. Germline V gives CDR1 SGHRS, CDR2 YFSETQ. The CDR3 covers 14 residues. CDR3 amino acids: CASSAEANTGELFF. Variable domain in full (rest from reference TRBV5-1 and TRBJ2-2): KAGVTQTPRYLIKTRGQQVTLSCSPISGHRSVSWYQQTPGQGLQFLFEYFSETQRNKGNFPGRFSGRQFSNSRSEMNVSTLELGDSALYLCASSAEANTGELFFGEGSRLTVL.

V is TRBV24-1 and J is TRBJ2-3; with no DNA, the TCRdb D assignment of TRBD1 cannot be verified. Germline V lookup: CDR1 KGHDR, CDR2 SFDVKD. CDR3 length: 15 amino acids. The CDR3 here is CATSDPQGYTDTQYF.

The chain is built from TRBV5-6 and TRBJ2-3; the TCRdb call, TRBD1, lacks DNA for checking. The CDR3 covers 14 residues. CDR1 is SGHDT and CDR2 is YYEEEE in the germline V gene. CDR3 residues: CASAGGARADTQYF.

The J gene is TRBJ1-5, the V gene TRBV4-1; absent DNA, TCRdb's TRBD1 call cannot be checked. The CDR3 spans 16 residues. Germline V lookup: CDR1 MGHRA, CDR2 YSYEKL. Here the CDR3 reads CASSQERSGINQPQHF.

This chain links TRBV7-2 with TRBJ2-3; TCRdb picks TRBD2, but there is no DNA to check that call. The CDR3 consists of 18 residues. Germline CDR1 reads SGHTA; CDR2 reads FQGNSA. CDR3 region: CASSLARTSGTSTDTQYF.

This chain's CDR3 is CASSPGRSTGDSTGELFF. The V gene is TRBV5-1, the J gene TRBJ2-2; TCRdb names TRBD1, which stays unverified in the absence of DNA. Germline V gives CDR1 SGHRS, CDR2 YFSETQ. This CDR3 spans 18 amino acids.

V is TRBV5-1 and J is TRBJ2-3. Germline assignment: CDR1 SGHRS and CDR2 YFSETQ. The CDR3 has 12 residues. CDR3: CASNAGTDTQYF.

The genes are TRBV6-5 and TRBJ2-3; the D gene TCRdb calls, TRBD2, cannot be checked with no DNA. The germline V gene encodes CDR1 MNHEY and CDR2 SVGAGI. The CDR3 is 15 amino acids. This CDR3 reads CASSFSGKSADTQYF.

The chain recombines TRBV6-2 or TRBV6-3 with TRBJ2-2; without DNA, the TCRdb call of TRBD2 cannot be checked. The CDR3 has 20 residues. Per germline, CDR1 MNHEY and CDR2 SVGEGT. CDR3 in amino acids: CASSYSRTSGRAYNTGELFF.

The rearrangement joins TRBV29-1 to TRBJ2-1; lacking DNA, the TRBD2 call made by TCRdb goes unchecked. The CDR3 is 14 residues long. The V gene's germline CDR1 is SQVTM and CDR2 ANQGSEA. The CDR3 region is CSVEWVAGRNEQFF.

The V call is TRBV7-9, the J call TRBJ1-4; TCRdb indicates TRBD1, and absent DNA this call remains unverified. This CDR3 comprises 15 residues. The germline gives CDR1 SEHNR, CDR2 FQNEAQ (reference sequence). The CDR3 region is CASSQTGTGVEKLFF.

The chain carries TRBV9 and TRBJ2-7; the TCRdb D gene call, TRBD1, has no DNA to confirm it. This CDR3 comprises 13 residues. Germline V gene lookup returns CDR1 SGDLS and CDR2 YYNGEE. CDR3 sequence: CASSEGQGYEQYF.

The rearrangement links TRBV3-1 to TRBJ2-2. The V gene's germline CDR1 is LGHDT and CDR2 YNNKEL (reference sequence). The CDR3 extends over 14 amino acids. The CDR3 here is CASSQHMVGGELFF.

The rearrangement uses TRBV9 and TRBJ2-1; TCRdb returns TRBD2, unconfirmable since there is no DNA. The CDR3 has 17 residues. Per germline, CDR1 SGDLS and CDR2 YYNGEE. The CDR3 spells CASSQGGAGLAGNEQFF. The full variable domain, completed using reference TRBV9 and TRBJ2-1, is DSGVTQTPKHLITATGQRVTLRCSPRSGDLSVYWYQQSLDQGLQFLIQYYNGEERAKGNILERFSAQQFPDLHSELNLSSLELGDSALYFCASSQGGAGLAGNEQFFGPGTRLTVL.

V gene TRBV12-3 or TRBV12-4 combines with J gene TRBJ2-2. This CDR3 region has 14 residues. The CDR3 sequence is CASSLAWGTGELFF.

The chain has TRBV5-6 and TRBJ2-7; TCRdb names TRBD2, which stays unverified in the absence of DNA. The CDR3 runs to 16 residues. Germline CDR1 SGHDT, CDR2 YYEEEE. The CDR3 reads CASSPTRSGSFHEQYF.

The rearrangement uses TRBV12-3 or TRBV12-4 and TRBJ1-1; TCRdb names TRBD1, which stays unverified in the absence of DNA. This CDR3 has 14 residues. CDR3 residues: CASSPGHQNTEAFF.

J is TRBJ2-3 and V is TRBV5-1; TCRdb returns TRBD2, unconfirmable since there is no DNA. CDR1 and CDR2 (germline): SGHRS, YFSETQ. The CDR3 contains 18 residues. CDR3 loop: CASSLVFRAGGLGDTQYF.

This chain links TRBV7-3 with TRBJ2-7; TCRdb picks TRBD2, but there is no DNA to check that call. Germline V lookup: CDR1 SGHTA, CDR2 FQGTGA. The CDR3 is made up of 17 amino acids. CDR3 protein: CASSPYMASGPPYEQYF.

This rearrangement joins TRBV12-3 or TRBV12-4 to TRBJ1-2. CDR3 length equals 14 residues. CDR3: CASSLIYGTQGYTF.

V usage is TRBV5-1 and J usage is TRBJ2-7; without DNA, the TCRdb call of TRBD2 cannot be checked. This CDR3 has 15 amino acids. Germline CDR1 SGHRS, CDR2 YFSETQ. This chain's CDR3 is CASSLVASGRYEQYF.

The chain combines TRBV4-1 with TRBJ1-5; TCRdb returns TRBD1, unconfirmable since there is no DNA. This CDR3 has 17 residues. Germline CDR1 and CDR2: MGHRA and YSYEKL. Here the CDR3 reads CASSQVQGLTSNQPQHF.